This T cell receptor (beta chain) was obtained from a study of T cell repertoires in cytomegalovirus infection. Overall study results and limits: Ex vivo, HLA-C-restricted CMV-specific TCR beta clonotypes prevailed over the rest of the response.

With respect to this clonotype: The target antigen is unknown.

A single record per CDR3 protein comes from TCRdb applying MiXCR to the reads. In the table there are about 530,000 distinct CDR3 sequences, approximately 26% of which are singletons. With 2 bases removed from V and 3 bases from J, the gap between germline ends came to 10 bases. The germline V gene has CDR1 MNHGY and CDR2 SAAAGT. The CDR3 length is 14 residues. Sequencing was carried out using PBMCs. This clonotype originated in a human donor in good health (CMV status not recorded). Some clones in this sample may be carry-over from other donors' samples. The rearrangement joins TRBV6-8 to TRBJ1-1, with D hard to call. CDR3 coding DNA: TGTGCCAGCAGTTACAGGAGAGGGTACACTGAAGCTTTCTTT. This codes for CASSYRRGYTEAFF.